Below, 22 T cell receptor beta chains from the same sample are listed, as sequenced in a study of chemoradiotherapy in HPV16-positive cancers. Assay used: immunoSEQ multiplex PCR; TCRdb lists only in-frame clones, some missing. The sample shows 7,000 or so clones, 60% to 80% of them seen only once. The sequences come from tumor tissue, collected from a patient who underwent chemoradiotherapy. These TCRs come from a human donor with HPV-associated anogenital cancer.

Written as DNA, the CDR3 is TGCGCCAGCAGCCAGCACCCGGGGACACACCAAGAGACCCAGTACTTC. This gives the protein CASSQHPGTHQETQYF. This chain joins TRBV4-1 and TRBJ2-5, with D possibly TRBD1 on 6 matching bases. Trimming took off 3 bases at V and 0 bases at J, with 14 bases between the two ends. Germline lookup yields CDR1 MGHRA and CDR2 YSYEKL. This CDR3 region has 16 residues.

The rearrangement uses TRBV5-1 and TRBJ2-5, with D maybe TRBD1 (6 bases). Germline V CDR1 and CDR2: SGHRS, YFSETQ. V was pared by 1 base and J by 4 bases, with 11 bases between. The CDR3 has 14 amino acids. The CDR3: CASSLSGTRETQYF. In DNA form, the CDR3 reads TGCGCCAGCAGCTTGTCAGGGACACGAGAGACCCAGTACTTC.

This clone showed up just a few times. In DNA, the CDR3 is TGTGCCAGCAGCCAACGGATTAACTATGGCTACACCTTC. This codes for CASSQRINYGYTF. The chain couples TRBV16 to TRBJ1-2; no firm D call. Between the trimmed V and J ends, which lost 2 bases and 1 base, there was a span of 5 bases. The CDR3 has 13 residues. Germline CDR1 reads KGHSY; CDR2 reads FQNENV.

This chain links TRBV7-2 with TRBJ1-3; D gene ambiguous. This CDR3 contains 13 residues. Germline V gene lookup returns CDR1 SGHTA and CDR2 FQGNSA. V was pared by 5 bases and J by 4 bases, with 9 bases between. This CDR3 is CASSTYGGNTIYF. The DNA for the CDR3 is TGTGCCAGCAGCACTTACGGGGGAAACACCATATATTTT.

V gene TRBV16 combines with J gene TRBJ2-7; 13 positions match TRBD2. This CDR3 has 16 residues. Germline CDR1 and CDR2: KGHSY and FQNENV. The V and J ends lost 2 bases and 4 bases, in that order; junction bases with no gene match: 5. The CDR3 DNA follows: TGTGCCAGCAGCCAAGTCGGGACTAGCGGGACTTACGAGCAGTACTTC. Residues: CASSQVGTSGTYEQYF.

This clone appeared a single time. The chain employs TRBV18 and TRBJ2-7; D perhaps matches TRBD1 (6 bases). Per germline, CDR1 KGHSH and CDR2 LQKENI. CDR3 length: 13 residues. Trimming removed 5 bases at V and 1 base at J, with 9 bases between. The CDR3, as DNA: TGTGCCAGCTCAAGACAGGAATCCTACGAGCAGTACTTC. This codes for CASSRQESYEQYF.

This rearrangement joins TRBV7-9 to TRBJ2-7, with 10 bases lining up with TRBD1. V shed 4 bases, J shed 4 bases, and the junction held 4 bases outside the gene matches. Per the germline V gene, CDR1 is SEHNR and CDR2 is FQNEAQ (reference sequence). CDR3 length: 14 residues. CDR3 bases: TGTGCCAGCAGCTCCGGGACAGGGGAGTACGAGCAGTACTTC. This gives the protein CASSSGTGEYEQYF.

This clone showed up just a few times. J is TRBJ1-5 and V is TRBV19; D gene unclear. This CDR3 has 16 amino acids. CDR1 and CDR2 (germline): LNHDA, SQIVND (reference sequence). The V end lost 5 bases, the J end lost 1 base, and 15 bases lay between the germline ends. The DNA for the CDR3 is TGTGCCAGTAGTCCATGGGAAGTAGGGAGCAATCAGCCCCAGCATTTT. It yields the protein CASSPWEVGSNQPQHF.

The gene calls are TRBV19 and TRBJ2-3; no clear D. Trimming cost V 2 bases and J 3 bases, with 0 bases left between them. This CDR3 comprises 11 residues. CDR1 LNHDA and CDR2 SQIVND come from the germline V gene (reference sequence). The CDR3 loop is CASSITDTQYF. DNA for the CDR3: TGTGCCAGTAGTATAACAGATACGCAGTATTTT.

The chain is built from TRBV5-1 and TRBJ2-3; D gene uncertain. Trimming left V 5 bases short and J 1 base short, with 20 bases between. CDR1 and CDR2 (germline): SGHRS, YFSETQ. The CDR3 has 17 residues. CDR3 amino acids: CASSGETEIWGTDTQYF. Here the CDR3 DNA reads TGCGCCAGCAGTGGCGAGACGGAGATTTGGGGCACAGATACGCAGTATTTT. The full variable domain, its missing parts supplied by reference TRBV5-1 and TRBJ2-3, is KAGVTQTPRYLIKTRGQQVTLSCSPISGHRSVSWYQQTPGQGLQFLFEYFSETQRNKGNFPGRFSGRQFSNSRSEMNVSTLELGDSALYLCASSGETEIWGTDTQYFGPGTRLTVL.

This sequence joins TRBV14 and TRBJ2-1; D remains ambiguous. Germline assignment: CDR1 SGHDN and CDR2 FVKESK. The CDR3 consists of 14 residues. Trimming took off 1 base at V and 8 bases at J, with 12 bases between the two ends. Here the CDR3 reads CASSQGTIIHEQFF. DNA of the CDR3: TGTGCCAGCAGCCAAGGGACGATAATCCATGAGCAGTTCTTC.

The V gene is TRBV5-1, the J gene TRBJ2-5, with TRBD2 identical over 8 bases. CDR3 length: 16 amino acids. The V gene's germline CDR1 is SGHRS and CDR2 YFSETQ. J was trimmed by 3 bases and V by 4 bases; bases with no gene match: 11. CDR3 sequence: CASSLRVIAGKETQYF. CDR3 sequence (DNA): TGCGCCAGCAGCCTGAGGGTTATAGCGGGAAAAGAGACCCAGTACTTC.

A few counts support this clone. This rearrangement joins TRBV7-2 to TRBJ2-3; TRBD2 might be the D (5 bases). V lost 6 bases to trimming and J lost 0 bases, with 10 bases between them. There are 14 residues in the CDR3. Germline CDR1 reads SGHTA; CDR2 reads FQGNSA. The CDR3 DNA is TGTGCCAGCAGTCCGACTACTAGCACAGATACGCAGTATTTT. This sequence encodes CASSPTTSTDTQYF.

The chain recombines TRBV11-1 with TRBJ2-5; no reliable D call. V was pared by 5 bases and J by 2 bases, with 6 bases between. This CDR3 comprises 12 residues. Per germline, CDR1 SGHAT and CDR2 FQDESV (reference sequence). CDR3: CASSASQETQYF. DNA of the CDR3: TGTGCCAGCAGCGCCTCACAAGAGACCCAGTACTTC. Filled out from reference TRBV11-1 and TRBJ2-5, the complete variable domain reads EAEVAQSPRYKITEKSQAVAFWCDPISGHATLYWYRQILGQGPELLVQFQDESVVDDSQLPKDRFSAERLKGVDSTLKIQPAELGDSAMYLCASSASQETQYFGPGTRLLVL.

This clone was seen a few times. The chain employs TRBV6-1 and TRBJ1-4; maybe TRBD1 (6 bases). Germline V CDR1 and CDR2: MNHNS, SASEGT. The germline V and J ends were trimmed by 8 bases and 6 bases, with 13 bases remaining between them. The CDR3 consists of 13 residues. The chain's CDR3 is CASGQGLYEKLFF. CDR3 DNA: TGTGCCAGCGGTCAGGGGTTGTATGAAAAACTGTTTTTT.

The chain joins TRBV7-2 to TRBJ2-7, with 10 bases that match TRBD2. The CDR3 is 14 residues long. Losses at the gene ends were 5 bases for V and 4 bases for J; bases not matched to a gene: 5. Germline V gives CDR1 SGHTA, CDR2 FQGNSA. The CDR3 nucleotides are TGTGCCAGCAGCCCGGGACTAGCGTCGTACGAGCAGTACTTC. As protein: CASSPGLASYEQYF.

This sequence joins TRBV19 and TRBJ2-1; D remains unclear. The CDR3 loop spans 14 amino acids. Trimming removed 5 bases at V and 6 bases at J, with 14 bases between. Germline-derived CDR1 and CDR2 are LNHDA and SQIVND (reference sequence). CDR3 in DNA: TGTGCCAGTAGTGTAGCCTTTGGGGTCAATGAGCAGTTCTTC. This encodes CASSVAFGVNEQFF.

This chain joins TRBV7-3 and TRBJ2-1; D is unclear. Germline V gives CDR1 SGHTA, CDR2 FQGTGA. The V and J ends lost 5 bases and 8 bases respectively, with 13 bases between them. CDR3 length: 13 amino acids. Here the CDR3 reads CASSPPGRHEQFF. As DNA, the CDR3 is TGTGCCAGCAGCCCGCCCGGCAGGCATGAGCAGTTCTTC.

CDR3 in DNA: TGTGCCAGCAGTGACAGCGCGGGAGGGTCCTACAATGAGCAGTTCTTC. It yields the protein CASSDSAGGSYNEQFF. V usage is TRBV6-1 and J usage is TRBJ2-1, with 9 bases fitting TRBD2. Per the germline V gene, CDR1 is MNHNS and CDR2 is SASEGT. The CDR3 runs 16 residues. V was clipped by 3 bases and J by 1 base; unmatched bases: 4.

V is TRBV5-6 and J is TRBJ1-2; unclear D gene. Trimming shortened V by 2 bases and J by 2 bases, and 7 bases separated the two germline ends. This CDR3 is 13 amino acids long. CDR1 and CDR2 (germline): SGHDT, YYEEEE. DNA of the CDR3: TGTGCCAGCAGCTTCGGACCGAACTATGGCTACACCTTC. Protein product: CASSFGPNYGYTF.

This chain uses TRBV27 with TRBJ2-7; possible D gene TRBD1, 6 bases. V was trimmed by 5 bases and J by 3 bases, leaving 17 bases between them. CDR3 length: 15 residues. Germline V CDR1 and CDR2: MNHEY, SMNVEV (reference sequence). The CDR3 region is CASSPFTGIGYEQYF. The CDR3 DNA is TGTGCCAGCAGTCCGTTTACAGGGATCGGCTACGAGCAGTACTTC.

V gene TRBV6-5 combines with J gene TRBJ2-1, with TRBD2 matching over 8 bases. Germline CDR1 MNHEY, CDR2 SVGAGI. This CDR3 is 14 amino acids long. V was pared by 7 bases and J by 7 bases, with 9 bases of the junction left unmatched. In nucleotides, the CDR3 is TGTGCCAGCACCCCGGGACTAGGCTTAAATGAGCAGTTCTTC. It yields the protein CASTPGLGLNEQFF.